Reported below is one T cell receptor (beta chain). Antigen: not known. The data were obtained in a study of cytomegalovirus exposure and HLA in healthy donors. General study points: Productive status was seen about 90% or about 30% of the time for most TCR beta V segments in an earlier analysis. Several of the most significant clusters were apparently associated with common viral pathogens in a later analysis. The number of N-insertions in an Asian-associated ancestry cluster was reportedly below the approximately 700-donor mean in a later analysis. Trimming of TCR beta V- and J-genes showed a link, identified in a later analysis, to a missense DCLRE1C variant.

This CDR3 comprises 17 residues. V shed 1 base, J shed 4 bases, and the junction held 11 bases outside the gene matches. Germline V lookup: CDR1 SGHDT, CDR2 YYEEEE. Vbeta (60) and Jbeta (13) primers were used in the PCR. TCRdb's copy holds only in-frame clones and misses some; the assay was immunoSEQ multiplex PCR. The sample carries 150,000 to 200,000 clones, about four fifths recorded once. The sequence was collected from a woman under 30 in good health and CMV-seronegative. This chain uses TRBV5-6 with TRBJ2-1; 7 nucleotides agree with TRBD1. The sequenced material came from PBMCs. CDR3 loop: CASSLISPGGYYNEQFF. The DNA of the CDR3 is TGTGCCAGCAGCTTGATTAGTCCAGGGGGATATTACAATGAGCAGTTCTTC. Using reference TRBV5-6 and TRBJ2-1 for the parts outside the CDR3, the full variable domain is DAGVTQSPTHLIKTRGQQVTLRCSPKSGHDTVSWYQQALGQGPQFIFQYYEEEERQRGNFPDRFSGHQFPNYSSELNVNALLLGDSALYLCASSLISPGGYYNEQFFGPGTRLTVL.